The rows below give T cell receptor beta chains drawn from one sample of a study of blood T cells in healthy people across ages. One entry per CDR3 protein, called by TCRdb with MiXCR from the 5' RACE reads. This sample carries roughly 730,000 distinct CDR3 sequences, 56% of them seen once, and the ten largest clones take under 30%. Sequencing was performed on blood. Receptors were obtained from a man in his forties in good health. CDR3s include the opening cysteine and the closing phenylalanine or tryptophan. The D gene is left open where the match is weak. Size is omitted from some rows. Given values are once, few, many or a class for expanded clones.

D gene,V gene,CDR3 length,clone size,J gene,CDR3 protein
NA,TRBV29-1,12,NA,TRBJ2-7,CSVDQLPLGQYF
NA,TRBV11-2,15,once,TRBJ2-7,CASSLQLQRTNEQYF
TRBD2,TRBV27,20,NA,TRBJ2-1,CASSRFPLGLAPGGGNEQFF
NA,TRBV4-2,16,NA,TRBJ2-6,CASSRERSSGANVLTF
NA,TRBV25-1,14,NA,TRBJ1-2,CASSESQGDYGYTF
TRBD2,TRBV7-2,16,few,TRBJ2-3,CASSLAPSGSTDTQYF
NA,TRBV27,16,NA,TRBJ1-1,CASRKTQGRLNTEAFF
TRBD1,TRBV24-1,17,NA,TRBJ2-5,CATSDPPRDRAQETQYF
NA,TRBV20-1,16,once,TRBJ1-4,CSARPPGGATNEKLFF
NA,TRBV29-1,13,NA,TRBJ2-3,CSVEGLGTADWYF
NA,TRBV15,13,NA,TRBJ2-2,CATSRDQDGELFF
TRBD2,TRBV20-1,15,few,TRBJ2-4,CSARGLADYKNIQYF
NA,TRBV9,17,NA,NA,CASSTPTGTRTNNEQYF
NA,TRBV27,15,NA,TRBJ1-1,CASSGVEGWNTEAFF
TRBD1,TRBV29-1,16,few,TRBJ1-2,CSVDYLPGQGAYGYTF
TRBD2,TRBV29-1,14,NA,NA,CSAGGLASRNEQYF
NA,TRBV7-2,16,NA,TRBJ2-3,CASSLVPGVGTDTQYF
NA,TRBV27,16,few,NA,CASSLSQLGALYEQYF
TRBD1,TRBV12-3/TRBV12-4,13,many,TRBJ2-2,CASRGQGTGELFF
NA,TRBV20-1,13,NA,TRBJ2-1,CSAPTGPLNEQFF
NA,TRBV20-1,16,NA,TRBJ1-6,CSAGSRGPSYNSPLHF
TRBD2,TRBV14,17,NA,TRBJ2-3,CASSQDLLAGSTDTQYF
TRBD2,TRBV4-2,17,NA,TRBJ2-3,CASSQDRLAGVTDTQYF
TRBD1,TRBV4-1,16,many,TRBJ2-5,CASSQVETGVRETQYF
TRBD2,TRBV4-2,15,few,NA,CASSRNLGGGETQYF
NA,TRBV3-1,16,NA,TRBJ2-5,CASSQELAGLLETQYF
TRBD2,TRBV20-1,13,few,TRBJ2-5,CSASRGEGETQYF
TRBD2,TRBV2,12,NA,TRBJ2-1,CAVNGGYNEQFF
TRBD1,TRBV20-1,16,NA,TRBJ1-1,CSASPPGQGKGTEAFF
TRBD1,TRBV6-6,16,NA,TRBJ1-2,CASRPPGQGKNYGYTF
NA,TRBV13,15,NA,TRBJ2-7,CASSFYGELKHEQYF
TRBD2,TRBV5-6,13,NA,TRBJ2-4,CASSLTSGRFSYF
NA,TRBV20-1,15,NA,TRBJ1-5,CSARQTEDSNQPQHF
TRBD1,TRBV7-8,14,NA,TRBJ1-3,CASSMLTGRNTIYF
NA,TRBV24-1,14,few,TRBJ1-1,CATSEPGDNTEAFF
NA,TRBV28,16,NA,TRBJ2-3,CASSRSRRQGTDTQYF
TRBD2,TRBV4-1,15,NA,TRBJ2-7,CARSQASGSIYEQYF
NA,TRBV25-1,11,NA,TRBJ2-5,CASASMATQYF
NA,TRBV5-6,15,NA,TRBJ1-5,CASSFYSRQNQPQHF
NA,TRBV24-1,12,NA,TRBJ2-1,CATGLAWGEQFF
NA,TRBV20-1,14,few,TRBJ2-5,CSASYSRSQETQYF
TRBD2,TRBV29-1,14,NA,TRBJ2-5,CSASRLAGRETQYF
NA,TRBV18,16,NA,NA,CASSPLGPSGNSEQYF
NA,TRBV12-3/TRBV12-4,12,NA,TRBJ2-1,CASSFFTYEQFF
TRBD2,TRBV6-2/TRBV6-3,18,NA,TRBJ2-5,CASSSGTSGGGFLETQYF
NA,TRBV29-1,12,NA,TRBJ2-1,CSVEVGFNEQFF
TRBD2,TRBV12-3/TRBV12-4,16,NA,TRBJ2-1,CASSSLRAGAYNEQFF
NA,TRBV20-1,13,NA,TRBJ1-4,CSAGQTGPGGLFF
TRBD1,TRBV15,15,NA,TRBJ2-1,CATSRGGTGSHEQFF
NA,TRBV4-2,16,once,NA,CASSQGARDGKETQYF